This TCR beta chain comes out of a study of blood T cell repertoires in COVID-19. Study-wide context: Collection of acute and convalescent COVID-19 samples took place in the United States, Italy and Spain. The cDNA or gDNA used as material had been derived from T cells, B-cell-depleted T cells, or PBMCs.

Seattle researchers signed up patients amid active infection and tracked them longitudinally. The CDR3 contains 12 residues. V was clipped by 5 bases and J by 5 bases, with 7 bases between them. Authors' data handling: Amplification with reference gene primers provided the estimates of nucleated cell counts. Measured with immunoSEQ multiplex PCR; TCRdb has only the in-frame clones, and not every one. The D gene and trimming were derived from the DNA, and the V and J assignments and clone size from that table. The sample consists of hundreds of thousands of clones, 75% to 90% of them appearing once. J is TRBJ1-5 and V is TRBV12-3 or TRBV12-4; D ambiguous. The sequenced sample consisted of peripheral blood. This TCR came from a woman in her seventies with COVID-19, enrolled during active disease. The chain's CDR3 is CASSRGYQPQHF. The DNA of the CDR3 is TGTGCCAGCAGTCGCGGATATCAGCCCCAGCATTTT.